This is a list of T cell receptor beta chains from one sample in a study of siplizumab effects on memory and regulatory T cells. Only in-frame clones appear in the TCRdb table, and some are missing; sequencing was by immunoSEQ multiplex PCR. The table shows 95,000 to 100,000 clones, with nearly 95% occurring only once. Material: non-Treg CD4+ T cells sorted from blood. Every receptor here comes from a human donor in good health. The CDR3 runs from the conserved cysteine through the conserved F or W. The order of the fields is D gene, V gene, J gene, clone size, CDR3 protein, CDR3 DNA. D genes are given only for firm matches. The size entry is marked missing in some rows and otherwise reads once, few, many or a size class.

TRBD2,TRBV7-8,TRBJ2-1,.,CASSPPPGLAGTTSYNEQFF,TGTGCCAGCAGCCCCCCACCGGGACTAGCGGGTACGACCTCCTACAATGAGCAGTTCTTC
.,TRBV5-4,TRBJ2-6,once,CASSIPGSGANVLTF,TGTGCCAGCAGCATTCCAGGGTCTGGGGCCAACGTCCTGACTTTC
TRBD2,TRBV5-6,TRBJ2-1,.,CASSFSGTSGVYNEQFF,TGTGCCAGCAGCTTCTCCGGGACTAGCGGGGTATACAATGAGCAGTTCTTC
.,TRBV30,TRBJ1-4,.,CAWKMRGGHREKLFF,TGTGCCTGGAAGATGAGGGGTGGGCATCGTGAAAAACTGTTTTTT
.,TRBV9,TRBJ2-1,few,CASSPAGRNEQFF,TGTGCCAGCAGCCCAGCCGGCCGCAATGAGCAGTTCTTC
.,TRBV6-1,TRBJ1-4,once,CASRLQELPNEKLFF,TGTGCCAGCAGACTACAGGAACTTCCTAATGAAAAACTGTTTTTT
.,TRBV7-7,TRBJ2-5,.,CASSSTRETQYF,TGTGCTAGCAGCTCAACCAGAGAGACCCAGTACTTC
.,TRBV27,TRBJ1-6,.,CASKEDSPRPNSPLHF,TGTGCCAGCAAAGAGGACAGCCCCCGGCCAAATTCACCCCTCCACTTT
.,TRBV7-6,TRBJ2-1,.,CASSGRSYNEQFF,TGTGCCAGCAGCGGGAGGTCCTACAATGAGCAGTTCTTC
.,TRBV6-6,TRBJ1-2,.,CASSRAPGSDYGYTF,TGTGCCAGCAGCCGAGCCCCGGGTTCGGACTATGGCTACACCTTC
.,TRBV18,TRBJ1-5,.,CASSWRDGTNQPQHF,TGTGCCAGCTCATGGCGGGACGGAACAAATCAGCCCCAGCATTTT
.,TRBV7-3,TRBJ2-7,.,CASSRNYEQYF,TGTGCCAGCAGTCGAAACTACGAGCAGTACTTC
.,TRBV21-1,TRBJ2-7,.,CASSKGGTSGSVYEQYF,TGTGCCAGCAGCAAAGGGGGGACTAGCGGGAGTGTCTACGAGCAGTACTTC
TRBD1,TRBV10-3,TRBJ2-7,.,CAISETLTGIPYEQYF,TGTGCCATCAGTGAGACCCTGACAGGGATTCCCTACGAGCAGTACTTC
TRBD2,TRBV7-3,TRBJ2-5,.,CASSFSGRGETQYF,TGTGCCAGCAGCTTTAGCGGGAGGGGGGAGACCCAGTACTTC
TRBD1,TRBV19,TRBJ2-7,.,CASSLGQGNYEQYF,TGTGCCAGTAGCTTGGGACAGGGGAATTACGAGCAGTACTTC
TRBD1,TRBV9,TRBJ1-1,.,CASSARGQGNTEAFF,TGTGCCAGCAGCGCCAGAGGACAGGGTAACACTGAAGCTTTCTTT
TRBD1,TRBV30,TRBJ1-6,once,CAWSAEDRGLSPLHF,TGTGCCTGGAGTGCCGAGGACAGGGGGCTTTCACCCCTCCACTTT
.,TRBV29-1,TRBJ2-7,.,CSVGTQYSYEQYF,TGCAGCGTGGGGACCCAATACTCCTACGAGCAGTACTTC
TRBD1,TRBV30,TRBJ2-7,.,CAWDRVSSYEQYF,TGTGCCTGGGACAGGGTTAGCTCCTACGAGCAGTACTTC
.,TRBV19,TRBJ2-7,.,CASSAVNEQYF,TGTGCCAGTAGTGCGGTCAACGAGCAGTACTTC
TRBD1,TRBV2,TRBJ1-5,.,CASIMDREGQPQHF,TGTGCCAGCATTATGGACAGGGAAGGTCAGCCCCAGCATTTT
.,TRBV4-3,TRBJ1-3,.,CASSQVYGLGNSGNTIYF,TGCGCCAGCAGCCAAGTTTACGGACTGGGGAACTCTGGAAACACCATATATTTT
.,TRBV4-1,TRBJ2-7,.,CASSPRTLPGHEQYF,TGCGCCAGCAGCCCCCGGACCCTCCCTGGACACGAGCAGTACTTC
.,TRBV6-6,TRBJ1-2,.,CASRANYGYTF,TGTGCCAGCAGGGCTAACTATGGCTACACCTTC
.,TRBV6-4,TRBJ2-1,.,CASSGGPRSYNEQFF,TGTGCCAGCAGTGGGGGGCCTCGCTCCTACAATGAGCAGTTCTTC
TRBD1,TRBV11-2,TRBJ2-6,.,CASSITGVGANVLTF,TGTGCCAGCAGCATTACAGGGGTCGGGGCCAACGTCCTGACTTTC
TRBD2,TRBV5-1,TRBJ2-2,.,CASSFTGTSGSLPGELFF,TGCGCCAGCAGCTTTACCGGGACTAGCGGGAGTTTGCCCGGGGAGCTGTTTTTT
.,TRBV12-5,TRBJ2-1,.,CASGYSPRGNEQFF,TGTGCTAGTGGTTACTCCCCGCGGGGAAATGAGCAGTTCTTC
TRBD1,TRBV6-6,TRBJ2-7,.,CASRDRDSSYEQYF,TGTGCCAGCAGAGACCGGGACAGCTCCTACGAGCAGTACTTC
.,TRBV5-8,TRBJ1-5,once,CASSFGTANQPQHF,TGTGCCAGCAGCTTTGGGACTGCCAATCAGCCCCAGCATTTT
TRBD1,TRBV6-6,TRBJ1-5,once,CASRGQANQPQHF,TGTGCCAGCAGGGGACAGGCCAATCAGCCCCAGCATTTT
TRBD1,TRBV6-1,TRBJ1-1,once,CASRQGRGTEAFF,TGTGCCAGTAGACAGGGACGGGGTACTGAAGCTTTCTTT
TRBD2,TRBV4-2,TRBJ2-7,.,CASSSLRREGNYEQYF,TGTGCCAGCAGCTCCTTGAGGCGGGAGGGGAACTACGAGCAGTACTTC
TRBD2,TRBV7-9,TRBJ2-5,.,CASSPRLAGGPETQYF,TGTGCCAGCAGCCCCAGACTAGCGGGAGGGCCAGAGACCCAGTACTTC
.,TRBV7-9,TRBJ2-1,.,CASSFLYLGGQNLRNEQFF,TGTGCCAGCAGCTTCTTATATCTTGGCGGGCAGAACTTGCGCAATGAGCAGTTCTTC
.,TRBV27,TRBJ2-2,.,CASSFRVNGELFF,TGTGCCAGCAGTTTTAGAGTCAACGGGGAGCTGTTTTTT
TRBD2,TRBV9,TRBJ2-3,.,CASSVGPSGREADTQYF,TGTGCCAGCAGCGTAGGGCCTAGCGGGAGAGAGGCAGATACGCAGTATTTT
.,TRBV2,TRBJ2-5,.,CASSEWRQETQYF,TGTGCCAGCAGTGAATGGCGCCAAGAGACCCAGTACTTC
TRBD2,TRBV19,TRBJ2-7,.,CASSISGVGIYEQYF,TGTGCCAGTAGTATAAGCGGGGTCGGGATCTACGAGCAGTACTTC
.,TRBV18,TRBJ1-5,.,CASSPLGNSNQPQHF,TGTGCCAGCTCACCTCTAGGGAATAGCAATCAGCCCCAGCATTTT
.,TRBV27,TRBJ1-2,.,CASGRAHGYTF,TGTGCCAGCGGCCGGGCCCATGGCTACACCTTC
TRBD2,TRBV9,TRBJ2-1,.,CASSGITSRTSGRSYNEQFF,TGTGCCAGCAGCGGAATTACCTCCAGGACTAGCGGGAGATCCTACAATGAGCAGTTCTTC
.,TRBV29-1,TRBJ2-4,.,CSGRDTAKNIQYF,TGCAGCGGGCGGGACACAGCCAAAAACATTCAGTACTTC
.,TRBV14,TRBJ2-2,.,CASSQGTPTGELFF,TGTGCCAGCAGCCAGGGGACACCCACCGGGGAGCTGTTTTTT
TRBD2,TRBV4-2,TRBJ2-7,.,CASSQVLAGGLTYEQYF,TGTGCCAGCAGCCAAGTTCTAGCGGGAGGCCTCACCTACGAGCAGTACTTC
.,TRBV4-1,TRBJ2-1,.,CASSQEDIGGRQFF,TGCGCCAGCAGCCAAGAAGATATTGGAGGACGGCAGTTCTTC
TRBD2,TRBV6-4,TRBJ2-6,.,CASPQGREASSGANVLTF,TGTGCCAGCCCCCAGGGACGGGAGGCTTCCTCTGGGGCCAACGTCCTGACTTTC
.,TRBV27,TRBJ1-1,once,CANSPGMDILNTEAFF,TGTGCCAACAGTCCAGGTATGGACATCTTGAACACTGAAGCTTTCTTT
.,TRBV9,TRBJ2-4,.,CASSPTPPKCYIQYF,TGTGCCAGCAGTCCAACCCCCCCCAAGTGCTACATTCAGTACTTC
.,TRBV7-8,TRBJ2-3,.,CASSLQGGGRTDTQYF,TGTGCCAGCAGCCTCCAGGGGGGCGGTCGCACAGATACGCAGTATTTT
TRBD2,TRBV9,TRBJ2-3,.,CASSVDPSGGATDTQYF,TGTGCCAGCAGCGTAGATCCTAGCGGGGGTGCCACAGATACGCAGTATTTT
TRBD1,TRBV6-1,TRBJ2-3,.,CASTSDRADTQYF,TGTGCCAGCACCTCGGACAGGGCGGATACGCAGTATTTT
TRBD2,TRBV7-9,TRBJ2-2,.,CASSRGGTSFGGELFF,TGTGCCAGCAGCCGCGGCGGGACTAGCTTTGGCGGGGAGCTGTTTTTT
TRBD2,TRBV29-1,TRBJ2-4,few,CSVGTSGRELAKNIQYF,TGCAGCGTGGGGACTAGCGGTCGAGAACTAGCCAAAAACATTCAGTACTTC
TRBD2,TRBV11-3,TRBJ2-7,.,CASSRTSGSYEQYF,TGTGCCAGCAGCCGGACTAGCGGGAGCTACGAGCAGTACTTC
.,TRBV25-1,TRBJ2-1,.,CASSESSSYNEQFF,TGTGCCAGCAGTGAATCGAGCTCCTACAATGAGCAGTTCTTC